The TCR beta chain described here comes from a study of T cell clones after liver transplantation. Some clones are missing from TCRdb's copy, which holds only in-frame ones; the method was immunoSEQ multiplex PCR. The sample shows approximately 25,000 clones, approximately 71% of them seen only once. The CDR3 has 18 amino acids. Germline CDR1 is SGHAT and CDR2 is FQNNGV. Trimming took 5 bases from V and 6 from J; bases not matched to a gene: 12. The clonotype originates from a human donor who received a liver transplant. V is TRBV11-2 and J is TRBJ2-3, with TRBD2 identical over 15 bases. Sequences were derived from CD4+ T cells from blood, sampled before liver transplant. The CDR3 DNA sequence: TGTGCCAGCAGCACACTTCCGGGACTAGCGGGGGGTGCTGATACGCAGTATTTT. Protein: CASSTLPGLAGGADTQYF.